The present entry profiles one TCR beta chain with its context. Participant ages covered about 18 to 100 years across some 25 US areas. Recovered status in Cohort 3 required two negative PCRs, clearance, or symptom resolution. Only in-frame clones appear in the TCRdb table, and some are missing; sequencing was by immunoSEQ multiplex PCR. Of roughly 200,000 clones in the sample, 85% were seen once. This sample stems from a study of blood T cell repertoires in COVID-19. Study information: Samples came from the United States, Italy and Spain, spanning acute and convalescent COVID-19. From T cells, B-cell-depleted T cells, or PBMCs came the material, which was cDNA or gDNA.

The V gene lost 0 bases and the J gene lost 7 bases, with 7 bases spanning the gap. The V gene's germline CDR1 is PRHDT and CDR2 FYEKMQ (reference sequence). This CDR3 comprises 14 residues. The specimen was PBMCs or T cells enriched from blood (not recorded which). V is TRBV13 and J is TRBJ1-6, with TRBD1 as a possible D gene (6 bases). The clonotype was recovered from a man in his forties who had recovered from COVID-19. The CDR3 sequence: CASSLGQGNSPLHF. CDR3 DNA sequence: TGTGCCAGCAGCTTAGGACAGGGAAATTCACCCCTCCACTTT. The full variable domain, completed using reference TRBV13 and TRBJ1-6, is AAGVIQSPRHLIKEKRETATLKCYPIPRHDTVYWYQQGPGQDPQFLISFYEKMQSDKGSIPDRFSAQQFSDYHSELNMSSLELGDSALYFCASSLGQGNSPLHFGNGTRLTVT.